This T cell receptor (beta chain) was sequenced for a study of cytomegalovirus exposure and HLA in healthy donors. Whole-study context: A data release that came early held some 84 million unique TCRs from HLA-typed donors.

CDR1 and CDR2 from the germline V gene are SGHRS and YFSETQ. The CDR3 length is 15 residues. V dropped 2 bases and J dropped 3 bases, with 13 bases sitting between them. This clone was seen once. The PCR was carried out with 60 Vbeta primers and 13 Jbeta primers. The method was immunoSEQ multiplex PCR; TCRdb's version includes in-frame clones alone and lacks a portion of them. The table lists approximately 150,000 clones, around two thirds of them singletons. The gene calls are TRBV5-1 and TRBJ2-3; D may be TRBD2 (5 bases). This receptor was identified in a young man in good health and CMV-seropositive. The sequencing sample was made of PBMCs. The CDR3 here is CASSFGRGQTDTQYF. CDR3 bases: TGCGCCAGCAGCTTTGGTCGGGGTCAGACAGATACGCAGTATTTT.